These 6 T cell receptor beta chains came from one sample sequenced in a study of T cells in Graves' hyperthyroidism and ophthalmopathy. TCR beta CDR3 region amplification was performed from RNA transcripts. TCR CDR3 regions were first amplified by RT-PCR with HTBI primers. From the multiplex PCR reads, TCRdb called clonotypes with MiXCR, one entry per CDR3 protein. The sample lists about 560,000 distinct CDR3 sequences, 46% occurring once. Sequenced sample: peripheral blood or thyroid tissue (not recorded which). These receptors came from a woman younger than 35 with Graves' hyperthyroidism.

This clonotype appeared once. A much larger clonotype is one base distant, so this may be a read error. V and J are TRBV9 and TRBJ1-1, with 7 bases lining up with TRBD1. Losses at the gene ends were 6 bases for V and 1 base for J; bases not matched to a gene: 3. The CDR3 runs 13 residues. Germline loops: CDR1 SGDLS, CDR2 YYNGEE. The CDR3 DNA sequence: TGTGCCAGCAATCAGGGGGGGAACACTGAAGCTTTCTTT. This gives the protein CASNQGGNTEAFF.

CDR3 bases: TGTGCCACCAGTGATGGGGGGGGCCAAGAGACCCAGTACTTC. This sequence encodes CATSDGGGQETQYF. V usage is TRBV24-1 and J usage is TRBJ2-5, with 7 bases matching TRBD2. CDR1 KGHDR and CDR2 SFDVKD come from the germline V gene. V lost 3 bases, J lost 1 base, and 1 base stayed unmatched. This CDR3 region has 14 residues.

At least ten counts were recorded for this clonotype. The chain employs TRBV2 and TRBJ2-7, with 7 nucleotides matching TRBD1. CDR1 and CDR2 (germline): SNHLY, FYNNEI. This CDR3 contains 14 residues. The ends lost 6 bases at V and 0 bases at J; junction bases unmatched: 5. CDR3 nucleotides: TGTGCCAGCAGCGGACAGGCCTACTCCTACGAGCAGTACTTC. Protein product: CASSGQAYSYEQYF.

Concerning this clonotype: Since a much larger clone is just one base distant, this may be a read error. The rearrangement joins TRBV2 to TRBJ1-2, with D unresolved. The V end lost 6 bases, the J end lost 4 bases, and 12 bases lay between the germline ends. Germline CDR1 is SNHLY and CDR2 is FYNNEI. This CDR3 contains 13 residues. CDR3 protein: CASRRRGAYGYTF. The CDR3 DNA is TGTGCCAGCAGGAGACGGGGTGCCTATGGCTACACCTTC.

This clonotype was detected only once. The CDR3: CATSRDKGTVAETQYF. The CDR3 coding sequence is TGTGCCACCAGCAGAGATAAAGGGACGGTCGCCGAGACCCAGTACTTC. The V gene is TRBV15, the J gene TRBJ2-5; D might be TRBD1 or TRBD2, each matching 5 bases. The CDR3 length is 16 residues. The V gene lost 0 bases and the J gene lost 5 bases, with 16 bases spanning the gap. Germline V gene lookup returns CDR1 LNHNV and CDR2 YYDKDF (reference sequence).

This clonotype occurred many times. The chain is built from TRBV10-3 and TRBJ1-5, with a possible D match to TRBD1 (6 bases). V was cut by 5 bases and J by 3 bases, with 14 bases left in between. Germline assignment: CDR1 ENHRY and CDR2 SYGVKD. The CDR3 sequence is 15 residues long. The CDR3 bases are TGTGCCATCAGTCAGAAGGCAGGGGACAATCAGCCCCAGCATTTT. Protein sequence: CAISQKAGDNQPQHF.